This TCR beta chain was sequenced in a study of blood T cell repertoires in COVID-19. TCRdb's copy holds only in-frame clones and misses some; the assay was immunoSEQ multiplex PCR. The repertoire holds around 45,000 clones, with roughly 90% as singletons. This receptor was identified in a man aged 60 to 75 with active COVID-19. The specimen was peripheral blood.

This chain's CDR3 is CASSHRDSNTEAFF. In DNA form, the CDR3 reads TGTGCCAGCAGCCATCGGGATTCCAACACTGAAGCTTTCTTT. The chain couples TRBV3-1 (or the pseudogene TRBV3-2) to TRBJ1-1; D unclear. This CDR3 has 14 residues. Germline assignment: CDR1 LGHDT and CDR2 YNNKEL (reference sequence). V was cut by 3 bases and J by 2 bases, with 10 bases left in between.